Following are 4 T cell receptor beta chains from one sample sequenced in a study of radiotherapy plus CTLA-4 blockade in lung cancer. Method: immunoSEQ multiplex PCR; TCRdb's copy keeps in-frame clones and lacks some. The sample lists some 62,000 clones, about 72% occurring once. The sample here was peripheral blood, taken from a patient treated with radiotherapy plus ipilimumab. The receptors derive from a human donor with non-small cell lung cancer who had a complete response to radiotherapy plus ipilimumab.

The J gene is TRBJ1-2, the V gene TRBV28; TRBD1 agrees at 8 bases. There are 16 residues in the CDR3. Trimming removed 3 bases from V and 5 bases from J; junction bases left unmatched: 11. Germline V gene data show CDR1 as MDHEN and CDR2 as SYDVKM. The CDR3, as DNA: TGTGCCAGCAGTTTTTCGGCAGGGGGCCTAAGGTATGGCTACACCTTC. Residues: CASSFSAGGLRYGYTF.

The rearrangement uses TRBV30 and TRBJ1-5; D gene unclear. This CDR3 is built from 13 residues. Germline V gene data show CDR1 as GTSNPN and CDR2 as SVGIG (reference sequence). The V gene lost 4 bases and the J gene lost 7 bases, with 14 bases spanning the gap. The CDR3: CAWTANRFQPQHF. The DNA of the CDR3 is TGTGCCTGGACCGCCAATCGGTTCCAGCCCCAGCATTTT. The full variable domain, its missing parts supplied by reference TRBV30 and TRBJ1-5, is SQTIHQWPATLVQPVGSPLSLECTVEGTSNPNLYWYRQAAGRGLQLLFYSVGIGQISSEVPQNLSASRPQDRQFILSSKKLLLSDSGFYLCAWTANRFQPQHFGDGTRLSIL.

The rearrangement links TRBV2 to TRBJ1-4; 7 bases map to TRBD1. The CDR3 totals 15 residues. J lost 4 bases, V lost 4 bases, and 6 bases had no gene match. Germline CDR1 and CDR2: SNHLY and FYNNEI. As DNA, the CDR3 is TGTGCCAGCAGTGTGGGGGGGACAGTTAATGAAAAACTGTTTTTT. This encodes CASSVGGTVNEKLFF. Supplemented by reference TRBV2 and TRBJ1-4, the full variable domain reads EPEVTQTPSHQVTQMGQEVILRCVPISNHLYFYWYRQILGQKVEFLVSFYNNEISEKSEIFDDQFSVERPDGSNFTLKIRSTKLEDSAMYFCASSVGGTVNEKLFFGSGTQLSVL.

CDR3 amino acids: CASREGWKTQYF. The CDR3 nucleotides are TGTGCCAGCAGGGAGGGATGGAAGACCCAGTACTTC. This chain links TRBV27 with TRBJ2-5, with a possible D match to TRBD2 (6 bases). The CDR3 runs to 12 residues. Germline CDR1 and CDR2: MNHEY and SMNVEV (reference sequence). Trimming took 6 bases from V and 6 from J, leaving 11 bases between them.